These 26 T cell receptor beta chains came from one sample sequenced in a study of cytomegalovirus exposure and HLA in healthy donors. Measured with immunoSEQ multiplex PCR; TCRdb has only the in-frame clones, and not every one. This sample yields 150,000 to 200,000 clones, of which 84% are seen a single time; more than 8.5% belongs to the top ten. The source material was PBMCs. The receptors here all came from a man aged 30-40 years in good health and CMV-seropositive.

The rearrangement joins TRBV6-4 to TRBJ2-7, with D possibly TRBD1 on 7 matching bases. The germline gives CDR1 MRHNA, CDR2 SNTAGT. CDR3 length equals 15 residues. Trimming pared 5 bases from V and 2 bases from J, leaving 16 bases between. The CDR3 DNA follows: TGTGCCAGCAGTACGGGGGACAGCCGAACCTACGAGCAGTACTTC. As protein: CASSTGDSRTYEQYF.

This chain links TRBV7-2 with TRBJ1-2; 11 bases map to TRBD1. This CDR3 comprises 15 residues. CDR1 SGHTA and CDR2 FQGNSA come from the germline V gene. With V trimmed by 1 base and J by 2 bases, 0 bases remained unmatched. The CDR3 DNA sequence: TGTGCCAGCAGCTTAGGGACAGGGGGCAACTATGGCTACACCTTC. It yields the protein CASSLGTGGNYGYTF.

The chain links TRBV7-2 to TRBJ2-5; D call uncertain. CDR3 length equals 13 residues. The germline V gene encodes CDR1 SGHTA and CDR2 FQGNSA. V lost 0 bases and J lost 5, with 7 bases in between. CDR3 sequence reads: CASSLAPRETQYF. The CDR3 DNA is TGTGCCAGCAGCTTAGCGCCGCGGGAGACCCAGTACTTC. The entire variable domain, with the rest obtained from reference TRBV7-2 and TRBJ2-5, is as follows: GAGVSQSPSNKVTEKGKDVELRCDPISGHTALYWYRQSLGQGLEFLIYFQGNSAPDKSGLPSDRFSAERTGGSVSTLTIQRTQQEDSAVYLCASSLAPRETQYFGPGTRLLVL.

The J gene is TRBJ2-3, the V gene TRBV6-5; D is possibly TRBD1 (6 bases). Germline CDR1 reads MNHEY; CDR2 reads SVGAGI. The CDR3 consists of 15 residues. The ends were cut back, 6 bases at V and 1 base at J, with 14 bases in the middle. CDR3 in amino acids: CASSRRQAGTDTQYF. The CDR3, as DNA: TGTGCCAGCAGCCGGAGACAGGCCGGCACAGATACGCAGTATTTT.

The chain is built from TRBV7-9 and TRBJ2-7; TRBD2 agrees at 9 bases. Germline CDR1 and CDR2: SEHNR and FQNEAQ (reference sequence). The CDR3 is 15 amino acids. V lost 0 bases to trimming and J lost 5 bases; unmatched junction nucleotides: 5. The CDR3 coding sequence is TGTGCCAGCAGCTTAGCGCGGGGGGGCCTCCACGAGCAGTACTTC. It codes for CASSLARGGLHEQYF.

This chain joins TRBV5-1 and TRBJ2-3; 7 bases are a match to TRBD2. V trimming: 4 bases; J trimming: 3 bases; junction bases outside the gene matches: 2. The CDR3 totals 13 residues. Germline CDR1 SGHRS, CDR2 YFSETQ. The CDR3 DNA reads as TGCGCCAGCAGCAGGACTAGGACAGATACGCAGTATTTT. Protein product: CASSRTRTDTQYF.

This clone was seen repeatedly, ten times or more. This chain uses TRBV9 with TRBJ2-1, with TRBD2 matching over 11 bases. The CDR3 totals 15 residues. Germline V gives CDR1 SGDLS, CDR2 YYNGEE. Germline trimming cut 4 bases from V and 8 bases from J; bases unmatched to any gene: 8. CDR3 sequence (DNA): TGTGCCAGCAGCCGGGCAGGGACTAGCGGCCATGAGCAGTTCTTC. This sequence encodes CASSRAGTSGHEQFF.

V is TRBV19 and J is TRBJ1-1; 10 positions match TRBD1. The CDR3 totals 17 residues. Unmatched junction bases numbered 12, after V lost 5 bases and J lost 3 bases. CDR1 LNHDA and CDR2 SQIVND come from the germline V gene (reference sequence). The CDR3 protein is CASSARQGARLDTEAFF. CDR3 bases: TGTGCCAGTAGTGCCCGACAGGGGGCGCGGTTAGACACTGAAGCTTTCTTT.

The chain links TRBV27 to TRBJ2-3; 7 bases align to TRBD1. J lost 5 bases, V lost 6 bases, and 11 bases had no gene match. The CDR3 contains 15 residues. The germline gives CDR1 MNHEY, CDR2 SMNVEV (reference sequence). CDR3 residues: CASRTYRTGGDTQYF. The CDR3 nucleotides read TGTGCCAGCAGAACCTACAGGACAGGCGGAGATACGCAGTATTTT.

The rearrangement joins TRBV11-2 to TRBJ2-2; 12 bases fit TRBD2. The length of the CDR3 is 15 residues. The V gene's germline CDR1 is SGHAT and CDR2 FQNNGV. Trimming cost V 5 bases and J 6 bases; bases outside gene matches: 4. The CDR3 coding sequence is TGTGCCAGCAGCGTACTAGCGGGAGGCTCCGGGGAGCTGTTTTTT. Protein product: CASSVLAGGSGELFF.

The gene calls are TRBV9 and TRBJ2-3; 10 bases fit TRBD1. The CDR3 has 15 amino acids. The junction had 7 bases not matched to a gene; V was cut back by 4 bases and J by 5 bases. Per germline, CDR1 SGDLS and CDR2 YYNGEE. In nucleotides, the CDR3 is TGTGCCAGCAGCCCCAGGACAGGGGGGTTAGATACGCAGTATTTT. Protein sequence: CASSPRTGGLDTQYF.

The sample holds one count of this clone. The chain employs TRBV5-4 and TRBJ2-1; 9 bases are shared with TRBD2. Germline V CDR1 and CDR2: SGHNT, YYREEE (reference sequence). V dropped 0 bases and J dropped 4; count of bases not matched to a gene: 5. This CDR3 is 16 amino acids long. CDR3 sequence: CASSLAERGAYNEQFF. In DNA form, the CDR3 reads TGTGCCAGCAGCTTGGCAGAGCGGGGGGCGTACAATGAGCAGTTCTTC.

Turning to this clone: A junction boundary mismatches the germline segment, possibly from a read error. The V gene is TRBV27, the J gene TRBJ2-3; D gene ambiguous. The CDR3 sequence is 15 residues long. Germline V CDR1 and CDR2: MNHEY, SMNVEV (reference sequence). CDR3 loop: CASSLSGTRTDTQYF. In nucleotides, the CDR3 is TGTGCCAGCAGTCTATCGGGCACCCGCACAGATACGCAGTATTTT.

This clone was observed a single time. The chain recombines TRBV5-5 with TRBJ1-2, with D possibly being TRBD1 (6 bases). V lost 1 base to trimming and J lost 8 bases, with 12 bases between them. Germline values: CDR1 SGHKS, CDR2 YYEKEE (reference sequence). This CDR3 contains 13 residues. The CDR3, as DNA: TGTGCCAGCAGCTTGTTGGGGGCAGGGGGCTACACCTTC. Encoded protein: CASSLLGAGGYTF.

The chain employs TRBV28 and TRBJ1-6; 10 bases map to TRBD1. With 3 bases clipped from V and 8 bases from J, the junction kept 7 bases outside the gene matches. Germline CDR1 is MDHEN and CDR2 is SYDVKM. The CDR3 loop spans 16 amino acids. This CDR3 is CASSLGQGRIYSPLHF. DNA of the CDR3: TGTGCCAGCAGTTTGGGACAGGGGCGGATCTATTCACCCCTCCACTTT. The full variable domain, its missing parts supplied by reference TRBV28 and TRBJ1-6, is DVKVTQSSRYLVKRTGEKVFLECVQDMDHENMFWYRQDPGLGLRLIYFSYDVKMKEKGDIPEGYSVSREKKERFSLILESASTNQTSMYLCASSLGQGRIYSPLHFGNGTRLTVT.

V and J are TRBV19 and TRBJ1-1; perhaps TRBD1 as D (5 bases). Trimming left V 7 bases short and J 3 bases short, with 12 bases between. The CDR3 covers 13 residues. The germline V gene encodes CDR1 LNHDA and CDR2 SQIVND (reference sequence). The CDR3 region has the DNA TGTGCCAGTACGTGGGGCCGGGACACTGAAGCTTTCTTT. It specifies CASTWGRDTEAFF. Complete variable domain (other parts from reference TRBV19 and TRBJ1-1): DGGITQSPKYLFRKEGQNVTLSCEQNLNHDAMYWYRQDPGQGLRLIYYSQIVNDFQKGDIAEGYSVSREKKESFPLTVTSAQKNPTAFYLCASTWGRDTEAFFGQGTRLTVV.

This chain uses TRBV5-6 with TRBJ1-2; 7 positions agree with TRBD1. CDR3 length equals 14 residues. Trimming removed 0 bases from V and 4 bases from J; junction bases left unmatched: 3. Germline CDR1 reads SGHDT; CDR2 reads YYEEEE. CDR3 in DNA: TGTGCCAGCAGCTTGGGAGACAGGGCCTATGGCTACACCTTC. This codes for CASSLGDRAYGYTF.

The chain carries TRBV29-1 and TRBJ1-2; D not certain. In germline, CDR1 is SQVTM, CDR2 ANQGSEA. The CDR3 has 11 amino acids. V shed 4 bases and J shed 7 bases, with 10 bases lying between them. CDR3 protein: CSVGVSGGYTF. The CDR3 DNA reads TGCAGCGTTGGGGTATCGGGTGGCTACACCTTC.

The rearrangement links TRBV25-1 to TRBJ1-2, with D tentatively TRBD1 (6 bases). The CDR3 spans 12 residues. Germline V gene lookup returns CDR1 MGHDK and CDR2 SYGVNS. V was clipped by 5 bases and J by 6 bases, with 10 bases between them. In nucleotides, the CDR3 is TGTGCCAGCAGTTTCAACAGGGATGGCTACACCTTC. Protein: CASSFNRDGYTF.

V usage is TRBV4-1 and J usage is TRBJ1-1, with 7 bases that match TRBD1. Germline V gene lookup returns CDR1 MGHRA and CDR2 YSYEKL. The CDR3 sequence is 15 residues long. The V and J ends lost 3 bases and 4 bases, in that order; junction bases with no gene match: 8. CDR3 sequence: CASSHEGGASTEAFF. The CDR3 DNA is TGCGCCAGCAGCCATGAAGGGGGCGCGTCCACTGAAGCTTTCTTT.

V and J are TRBV7-3 and TRBJ2-1; 9 bases agree with TRBD1. Trimming removed 6 bases from V and 10 bases from J; junction bases left unmatched: 7. CDR3 length: 13 residues. CDR1 and CDR2 from the germline V gene are SGHTA and FQGTGA. The CDR3 coding sequence is TGTGCCAGCAGTTCCGGGACAGGGCTGGAGCAGTTCTTC. This translates into CASSSGTGLEQFF. The complete variable domain, with remaining parts taken from reference TRBV7-3 and TRBJ2-1, reads GAGVSQTPSNKVTEKGKYVELRCDPISGHTALYWYRQSLGQGPEFLIYFQGTGAADDSGLPNDRFFAVRPEGSVSTLKIQRTERGDSAVYLCASSSGTGLEQFFGPGTRLTVL.

The chain has TRBV5-1 and TRBJ2-3, with 10 bases matching TRBD2. This CDR3 is 16 amino acids long. V trimming: 4 bases; J trimming: 1 base; junction bases outside the gene matches: 6. Germline V gene data show CDR1 as SGHRS and CDR2 as YFSETQ. DNA for the CDR3: TGCGCCAGCAGCCGGACCGGGACTAGCGGCACAGATACGCAGTATTTT. It specifies CASSRTGTSGTDTQYF. Looking up the rest from reference TRBV5-1 and TRBJ2-3 gives the full variable domain: KAGVTQTPRYLIKTRGQQVTLSCSPISGHRSVSWYQQTPGQGLQFLFEYFSETQRNKGNFPGRFSGRQFSNSRSEMNVSTLELGDSALYLCASSRTGTSGTDTQYFGPGTRLTVL.

The CDR3 loop reads CASSNGDSYNEQFF. For the CDR3, the DNA is TGTGCCAGCAGCAATGGGGACAGTTACAATGAGCAGTTCTTC. The J gene is TRBJ2-1, the V gene TRBV21-1; the tabulated D call, TRBD1, remains unverified against the DNA. TRBV21-1 is assigned pseudogene status. This CDR3 contains 14 residues.

The chain carries TRBV6-1 and TRBJ1-3; perhaps TRBD1 as D (5 bases). The CDR3 runs to 13 residues. From germline, CDR1 is MNHNS and CDR2 SASEGT. Trimming pared 5 bases from V and 5 bases from J, leaving 10 bases between. CDR3 DNA sequence: TGTGCCAGCAGTTTGGACATCAGAAACACCATATATTTT. This codes for CASSLDIRNTIYF.

The chain joins TRBV28 to TRBJ2-7; 10 bases are shared with TRBD2. Germline CDR1 is MDHEN and CDR2 is SYDVKM. The CDR3 sequence is 17 residues long. The trim removed 4 bases at V and 3 bases at J, leaving 12 bases unmatched. The CDR3 DNA is TGTGCCAGCAGTTACGCCCGGGGGCTAGCGGGAGTCTACGAGCAGTACTTC. Amino acids: CASSYARGLAGVYEQYF.

The chain employs TRBV6-5 and TRBJ1-2, with TRBD1 matching 7 bases. The CDR3 sequence is 15 residues long. CDR1 MNHEY and CDR2 SVGAGI come from the germline V gene. Trimming removed 0 bases from V and 2 bases from J; junction bases left unmatched: 3. CDR3 sequence: CASSYSEGGNYGYTF. CDR3 nucleotides: TGTGCCAGCAGTTACTCGGAAGGGGGCAACTATGGCTACACCTTC.